Following are 18 T cell receptor beta chains from one sample sequenced in a study of tumor and adjacent non-tumor tissue in lung cancer. No cell sorting was done before RNA was extracted from the tissue. This non-tumor lung sample came from over 3 cm beyond the tumor edge. Three rounds of nested PCR, following a modified ARM-PCR protocol, produced the TCRbeta library. One entry per CDR3 protein results from TCRdb running MiXCR on the multiplex PCR reads. The table shows 45,000 or so distinct CDR3 sequences, with roughly three fifths occurring only once. The sequencing input was distant non-tumor lung tissue. These receptors were obtained from a middle-aged woman with non-small cell lung cancer.

On this clonotype itself: With a much larger clone just one base away, this may be a read error. The V gene is TRBV20-1, the J gene TRBJ2-2; TRBD2 agrees at 7 bases. Per germline, CDR1 DFQATT and CDR2 SNEGSKA (reference sequence). The length of the CDR3 is 14 residues. The CDR3 nucleotides read TGCAATGCGCGGGGGACTACGGACACCGGGGAGCTGTTTTTT. Translated: CNARGTTDTGELFF.

As to this clonotype: An end of the junction does not agree with germline; a read error may underlie this. This rearrangement joins TRBV10-1 to TRBJ2-3; possibly TRBD1 for D (6 bases). The CDR3 sequence is 15 residues long. Germline V lookup: CDR1 WNHNN, CDR2 SYGVQD (reference sequence). In nucleotides, the CDR3 is TGCGCCAGCAGTGATATGGGGGCCGGCGGAGATAAGCAGTATTTT. The encoded protein is CASSDMGAGGDKQYF.

A few counts support this clonotype. This CDR3 is missing its conserved last phenylalanine or tryptophan, likely due to a read error. Because the CDR3's place on the DNA is in doubt, the DNA is left out and the CDR3 is given as listed by TCRdb. The chain combines TRBV7-8 with TRBJ2-4; TRBD1, the table's D call, was not compared with the DNA. The CDR3 is 14 amino acids in total, end residues counted. The germline V gene encodes CDR1 SGHVS and CDR2 FQNEAQ. CDR3 residues: CASSPTVAKNIQHL.

This clonotype occurred a few times. This may be a read error, as it is one base from a much larger clone. The rearrangement joins TRBV28 to TRBJ2-7, with 8 bases aligning to TRBD2. The CDR3 sequence is 16 residues long. Germline V lookup: CDR1 MDHEN, CDR2 SYDVKM. DNA of the CDR3: TGTGCCAGCTGTTTACGGGGGGGCTGGCAAACCTACGAGCAGTACTTC. Protein product: CASCLRGGWQTYEQYF. Full variable domain (outside the CDR3, taken from reference TRBV28 and TRBJ2-7): DVKVTQSSRYLVKRTGEKVFLECVQDMDHENMFWYRQDPGLGLRLIYFSYDVKMKEKGDIPEGYSVSREKKERFSLILESASTNQTSMYLCASCLRGGWQTYEQYFGPGTRLTVT.

The rearrangement joins TRBV11-2 to TRBJ1-2; D possibly corresponds to TRBD1 (5 bases). V lost 8 bases, J lost 7 bases, and 20 bases lay in between. This CDR3 spans 14 amino acids. The germline CDR1 and CDR2 sequences are SGHAT and FQNNGV. The CDR3 bases are TGTGCCAGCTGCGATCAACTGGGACTCTCTGGCTACACCTTC. Its protein product is CASCDQLGLSGYTF.

To note about this clonotype: The junction departs from the called germline gene at one end, perhaps through a read error. The chain carries TRBV11-2 and TRBJ2-7; a possible D gene is TRBD2 (5 bases). This CDR3 has 14 residues. The V gene's germline CDR1 is SGHAT and CDR2 FQNNGV. This chain's CDR3 is CASSVPGISDEQYF. The CDR3 DNA reads as TGTGCCAGCAGCGTTCCCGGGATATCCGACGAGCAGTACTTT.

This clonotype appeared a single time. At one of its ends the junction is not consistent with the germline gene, which may arise from a read error. This rearrangement joins TRBV4-2 to TRBJ2-3, with TRBD2 identical over 8 bases. The germline V gene encodes CDR1 LGHNA and CDR2 YNFKEQ. The CDR3 is 17 residues long. The CDR3 reads CASSQEGAGGSGDMQYF. The CDR3 region has the DNA TGTGCCAGCAGCCAAGAAGGCGCGGGAGGTTCAGGGGATATGCAGTATTTT.

The chain recombines TRBV28 with TRBJ2-6; D is ambiguous. The CDR3 has 17 amino acids. V lost 11 bases, J lost 0 bases, and 20 bases lay in between. The V gene's germline CDR1 is MDHEN and CDR2 SYDVKM. The CDR3 sequence is CAASRRISFSGANVLTF. As DNA, the CDR3 is TGTGCCGCGAGCCGACGGATCTCCTTCTCTGGGGCCAACGTCCTGACTTTC.

A word on this clonotype: One junction end disagrees with the germline gene, perhaps due to a read error. The CDR3 region is CASSNGPTQEAFF. As DNA, the CDR3 is TGTGCCAGCAGCAATGGACCAACTCAAGAAGCCTTCTTT. V is TRBV6-5 and J is TRBJ1-1; unclear D gene. In germline, CDR1 is MNHEY, CDR2 SVGAGI. This CDR3 is built from 13 residues.

In this sample, this clonotype turned up many times. The chain has TRBV7-7 and TRBJ2-4; D perhaps matches TRBD1 (6 bases). Germline loops: CDR1 SSHAT, CDR2 FNYEAQ (reference sequence). This CDR3 comprises 13 residues. The CDR3 coding sequence is TGTGCTATCGCTACAGGGAACAAAAACATTCAGTACTTC. The encoded protein is CAIATGNKNIQYF. Full variable domain (missing parts from reference TRBV7-7 and TRBJ2-4): GAGVSQSPRYKVTKRGQDVTLRCDPISSHATLYWYQQALGQGPEFLTYFNYEAQPDKSGLPSDRFSAERPEGSISTLTIQRTEQRDSAMYRCAIATGNKNIQYFGAGTRLSVL.

In regard to this clonotype: An end of the junction does not agree with germline; a read error may underlie this. The chain recombines TRBV9 with TRBJ2-1; TRBD2 is a possible D gene (5 bases). The germline V gene encodes CDR1 SGDLS and CDR2 YYNGEE. The CDR3 extends over 15 amino acids. The CDR3 here is CASCVDIGSGNEQFF. DNA for the CDR3: TGTGCCAGCTGCGTAGATATTGGGAGCGGCAATGAGCAGTTCTTC.

In the case of this clonotype: One end of the junction is discordant with germline, which a read error may explain. The CDR3 DNA reads as TGCGCCATCAGCTTGGCCGTGGCGGGGGGGCCGAGTGAGCAGTTCTTC. Translation: CAISLAVAGGPSEQFF. The rearrangement joins TRBV5-1 to TRBJ2-1; TRBD2 aligns across 9 bases. Per the germline V gene, CDR1 is SGHRS and CDR2 is YFSETQ. CDR3 length: 16 amino acids.

The gene calls are TRBV20-1 and TRBJ1-5, with TRBD1 matching 12 bases. Germline V gene lookup returns CDR1 DFQATT and CDR2 SNEGSKA (reference sequence). V gave up 7 bases and J gave up 3 bases; unmatched junction bases: 7. The CDR3 runs to 15 residues. CDR3 residues: CSVRPGQGANQPQHF. The CDR3 coding sequence is TGCAGTGTCCGGCCGGGACAGGGGGCCAATCAGCCCCAGCATTTT.

The chain joins TRBV7-9 to TRBJ2-1; the D is unclear. Between the trimmed V and J ends, which lost 4 bases and 9 bases, there was a span of 13 bases. The CDR3 contains 13 residues. The germline gives CDR1 SEHNR, CDR2 FQNEAQ (reference sequence). Here the CDR3 reads CASSSMPSGEQFF. In DNA, the CDR3 is TGTGCCAGCAGCTCAATGCCCTCCGGTGAGCAGTTCTTC.

This clonotype was counted many times. The CDR3 loop is CASSLAGAYEQYF. The CDR3 DNA follows: TGTGCCAGCAGCTTAGCGGGCGCCTACGAGCAGTACTTC. J is TRBJ2-7 and V is TRBV7-8; D gene uncertain. V dropped 0 bases and J dropped 2 bases, with 5 bases sitting between them. CDR1 is SGHVS, CDR2 FQNEAQ, per germline. There are 13 residues in the CDR3.

The genes are TRBV29-1 and TRBJ2-5; TRBD1 might be the D (6 bases). This CDR3 is built from 13 residues. V was pared by 8 bases and J by 9 bases, with 22 bases between. CDR1 is SQVTM and CDR2 is ANQGSEA in the germline V gene. CDR3 loop: CSIGGRGMEAQYF. CDR3 DNA: TGCAGCATTGGAGGCAGGGGCATGGAGGCCCAGTACTTC.

This clonotype occurred many times. The J gene is TRBJ2-1, the V gene TRBV4-1; possible D gene TRBD1, 5 bases. CDR1 is MGHRA and CDR2 is YSYEKL in the germline V gene. V lost 0 bases, J lost 5 bases, and 14 bases lay in between. This CDR3 comprises 16 residues. The CDR3 sequence: CASSQDATVTNNEQFF. CDR3 nucleotides: TGCGCCAGCAGCCAAGACGCGACAGTCACAAACAATGAGCAGTTCTTC.

A word on this clonotype: Compared with germline, one end of the junction differs, possibly owing to a read error. The rearrangement joins TRBV6-2 or TRBV6-3 to TRBJ2-3, with D unresolved. The germline V gene has CDR1 MNHEY and CDR2 SVGEGT. The CDR3 length is 11 residues. The CDR3 region has the DNA TGTGCCAGCGGCGGTGCAGATACGCAGAATTTT. It yields the protein CASGGADTQNF.